A single sample gave rise to the 32 T cell receptor beta chains below, sequenced in a study of blood T cells in healthy people across ages. It was with a sample-barcoded 5' primer and a J-beta primer mix that a second PCR of roughly 7 to 12 cycles was run. TCRdb fed the 5' RACE reads into MiXCR, producing one record per CDR3 protein. This table holds approximately 2,000,000 distinct CDR3 sequences, around 42% found once. Sequences were obtained from blood. These receptors were taken from a human donor in good health.

The J gene is TRBJ1-5, the V gene TRBV12-3 or TRBV12-4; D is undetermined. Between the trimmed V and J ends, which lost 6 bases and 7 bases, there was a span of 16 bases. This CDR3 spans 14 amino acids. The DNA of the CDR3 is TGTGCCAGCAGACGAACGGGCAGGCGGCAGCCCCAGCATTTT. Its translation: CASRRTGRRQPQHF.

The gene calls are TRBV29-1 and TRBJ1-2; D ambiguous. The germline V gene encodes CDR1 SQVTM and CDR2 ANQGSEA. This CDR3 comprises 13 residues. Deletions cut 6 bases from V and 1 base from J, with 12 bases between. The CDR3 region is CSVVGRVNYGYTF. CDR3 sequence (DNA): TGCAGCGTGGTGGGCAGAGTTAACTATGGCTACACCTTC.

Written as DNA, the CDR3 is TGTGCCGGGGGACAGTCCCCCTACGAGCAGTACTTC. Translated, it gives CAGGQSPYEQYF. The rearrangement joins TRBV2 to TRBJ2-7, with 7 bases matching TRBD1. The CDR3 is 12 residues long. V shed 11 bases and J 2 bases; nucleotides not matched to a gene: 6. Per germline, CDR1 SNHLY and CDR2 FYNNEI. The full variable domain, its missing parts supplied by reference TRBV2 and TRBJ2-7, is EPEVTQTPSHQVTQMGQEVILRCVPISNHLYFYWYRQILGQKVEFLVSFYNNEISEKSEIFDDQFSVERPDGSNFTLKIRSTKLEDSAMYFCAGGQSPYEQYFGPGTRLTVT.

This clonotype was seen a handful of times. This CDR3 is CASGASSSNYGYTF. CDR3 bases: TGTGCCAGCGGGGCGTCGAGCTCTAACTATGGCTACACCTTC. The chain couples TRBV9 to TRBJ1-2; the D gene is possibly TRBD1 (5 bases). The CDR3 contains 14 residues. CDR1 is SGDLS, CDR2 YYNGEE, per germline. V was trimmed by 7 bases and J by 0 bases, leaving 13 bases between them. The complete variable domain, with remaining parts taken from reference TRBV9 and TRBJ1-2, reads DSGVTQTPKHLITATGQRVTLRCSPRSGDLSVYWYQQSLDQGLQFLIQYYNGEERAKGNILERFSAQQFPDLHSELNLSSLELGDSALYFCASGASSSNYGYTFGSGTRLTVV.

The chain links TRBV28 to TRBJ2-7; tentative D call: TRBD1 (6 bases). Germline V gene sequence: CDR1 MDHEN, CDR2 SYDVKM. CDR3 length: 14 residues. With 8 bases removed from V and 5 bases from J, the gap between germline ends came to 19 bases. In DNA, the CDR3 is TGTGCCAGCGGCGAGGACAGCTCCACCCACGAGCAGTACTTC. Translation: CASGEDSSTHEQYF.

The chain couples TRBV7-9 to TRBJ2-5; 7 positions agree with TRBD1. The end of the DNA is better explained by TRBJ2-7, so the J call may be wrong. Germline CDR1 SEHNR, CDR2 FQNEAQ (reference sequence). The CDR3 spans 15 residues. In DNA, the CDR3 is TGTGCCAGCAGCCCCGGGACAGCCCTGCCCAACGAGCAGTACTTC. Residues: CASSPGTALPNEQYF.

The chain has TRBV4-2 and TRBJ1-2; D gene uncertain. Trimming removed 0 bases from V and 0 bases from J, with 8 bases in between. This CDR3 has 15 amino acids. Germline V gives CDR1 LGHNA, CDR2 YNFKEQ. Here the CDR3 reads CASSQDSAANYGYTF. The CDR3 DNA sequence: TGTGCCAGCAGCCAAGATTCGGCAGCTAACTATGGCTACACCTTC.

The chain links TRBV5-8 to TRBJ2-5, with 7 bases identical to TRBD1. CDR3 length: 15 residues. V gave up 4 bases and J gave up 2 bases; unmatched junction bases: 8. Germline lookup yields CDR1 SGHTS and CDR2 YDEGEE. The CDR3 loop reads CASSVGTDLQETQYF. CDR3 DNA sequence: TGTGCCAGCAGCGTCGGGACAGATTTACAAGAGACCCAGTACTTC.

V gene TRBV7-9 combines with J gene TRBJ1-5; D remains ambiguous. This CDR3 comprises 13 residues. V dropped 3 bases and J dropped 7 bases, with 10 bases sitting between them. The germline V gene encodes CDR1 SEHNR and CDR2 FQNEAQ (reference sequence). For the CDR3, the DNA is TGTGCCAGCAGCTTTAGGAGCGGGCAGCCCCAGCATTTT. Translating it yields CASSFRSGQPQHF.

The chain uses TRBV7-9 and TRBJ1-6; possible D gene TRBD1, 6 bases. Germline V gives CDR1 SEHNR, CDR2 FQNEAQ (reference sequence). CDR3 length: 16 amino acids. The germline V and J ends were trimmed by 4 bases and 6 bases, with 16 bases remaining between them. As DNA, the CDR3 is TGTGCCAGCAGCTCTCTTAGACAGGCCATTAATTCACCCCTCCACTTT. Translated: CASSSLRQAINSPLHF.

A note on this clonotype: The germline gene is not matched at one end of the junction; a read error may be the cause. This rearrangement joins TRBV7-2 to TRBJ1-1, with TRBD1 as a possible D gene (5 bases). The CDR3 has 13 residues. CDR1 is SGHTA, CDR2 FQGNSA, per germline. The CDR3 sequence: CASSLGQRREVFF. The CDR3 nucleotides are TGTGCCAGCAGCTTAGGACAGAGGAGGGAAGTTTTCTTT.

The rearrangement links TRBV2 to TRBJ1-2; no definite D call. The CDR3 extends over 15 amino acids. Germline-derived CDR1 and CDR2 are SNHLY and FYNNEI. Trimming shortened V by 2 bases and J by 8 bases, and 18 bases separated the two germline ends. CDR3 region: CASSEFLVGLGGYTF. CDR3 sequence (DNA): TGTGCCAGCAGTGAATTTCTGGTCGGTCTGGGCGGCTACACCTTC.

The chain links TRBV11-3 to TRBJ2-6; the D is unclear. Germline-derived CDR1 and CDR2 are SGHNT and YENEEA. The CDR3 sequence is 21 residues long. The V and J ends lost 5 bases and 3 bases respectively, with 29 bases between them. CDR3 coding DNA: TGTGCCAGCAGCCCCCTAGGGTGGGGTAGAGGACCCCGGAGTGGGGCCAACGTCCTGACTTTC. It codes for CASSPLGWGRGPRSGANVLTF. Combining the CDR3 with reference TRBV11-3 and TRBJ2-6 gives the whole variable domain EAGVVQSPRYKIIEKKQPVAFWCNPISGHNTLYWYLQNLGQGPELLIRYENEEAVDDSQLPKDRFSAERLKGVDSTLKIQPAELGDSAVYLCASSPLGWGRGPRSGANVLTFGAGSRLTVL.

This clonotype was counted only a few times. This chain links TRBV24-1 with TRBJ1-2; no clear D gene. Trimming pared 11 bases from V and 7 bases from J, leaving 22 bases between. CDR1 and CDR2 (germline): KGHDR, SFDVKD. The CDR3 runs to 14 residues. The CDR3 bases are TGTGCCATCAGCGACTCGGCGGGGTTCGCTGGCTACACCTTC. This sequence encodes CAISDSAGFAGYTF.

With respect to this clonotype: Germline is not matched at one junction end, which may reflect a read error. The rearrangement joins TRBV15 to TRBJ2-2; no clear D gene. The CDR3 spans 11 residues. Per germline, CDR1 LNHNV and CDR2 YYDKDF (reference sequence). The CDR3 spells CATHSTGELFF. The CDR3 DNA is TGCGCCACCCACAGCACCGGGGAGCTGTTTTTT.

This chain connects TRBV28 to TRBJ2-7; TRBD2 aligns across 7 bases. The J call is doubtful: the DNA matches TRBJ2-5 better. Germline V lookup: CDR1 MDHEN, CDR2 SYDVKM. The CDR3 extends over 15 amino acids. The CDR3 DNA is TGTGCCAGCAGCCCCTGGGGAGGGGTAGGAAAGACCCAGTACTTC. This codes for CASSPWGGVGKTQYF.

The chain combines TRBV20-1 with TRBJ1-2; maybe TRBD1 (5 bases). The CDR3 has 12 amino acids. From germline, CDR1 is DFQATT and CDR2 SNEGSKA (reference sequence). Trimming took off 3 bases at V and 5 bases at J, with 10 bases between the two ends. CDR3 in amino acids: CSASARQYGYTF. In DNA form, the CDR3 reads TGCAGTGCTAGCGCCCGACAGTATGGCTACACCTTC.

The sample holds many counts of this clonotype. The chain joins TRBV20-1 to TRBJ2-7; 10 bases agree with TRBD1. This CDR3 is 15 amino acids long. J lost 2 bases, V lost 3 bases, and 7 bases had no gene match. Looked up from germline, CDR1 is DFQATT and CDR2 is SNEGSKA (reference sequence). The CDR3 DNA reads as TGCAGTGCTAGTGGGGGACAGGGGCTCACCTACGAGCAGTACTTC. It codes for CSASGGQGLTYEQYF.

V is TRBV6-1 and J is TRBJ1-4; no reliable D call. CDR3 length: 13 residues. Trimming took off 2 bases at V and 7 bases at J, with 8 bases between the two ends. Germline V gene sequence: CDR1 MNHNS, CDR2 SASEGT. The CDR3 DNA sequence: TGTGCCAGCAGTGAAATGAGAGGTGAAAAACTGTTTTTT. Protein product: CASSEMRGEKLFF.

This chain links TRBV10-3 with TRBJ2-3; 9 bases line up with TRBD1. Germline V gives CDR1 ENHRY, CDR2 SYGVKD. V was pared by 10 bases and J by 1 base, with 6 bases of the junction left unmatched. This CDR3 has 14 amino acids. The CDR3 is CATRRTGGTDTQYF. The CDR3 region has the DNA TGTGCCACCCGGCGGACAGGGGGCACAGATACGCAGTATTTT.

V gene TRBV7-2 combines with J gene TRBJ2-5; a weak D match, TRBD2 (5 bases). V lost 1 base to trimming and J lost 5 bases, with 14 bases between them. Germline V lookup: CDR1 SGHTA, CDR2 FQGNSA. This CDR3 contains 15 residues. The CDR3: CASSLVRGPAETQYF. The CDR3 bases are TGTGCCAGCAGCTTAGTACGGGGTCCGGCGGAGACCCAGTACTTC.

V gene TRBV20-1 combines with J gene TRBJ2-3, with a weak D call TRBD2 (6 bases). Trimming shortened V by 3 bases and J by 4 bases, and 11 bases separated the two germline ends. The CDR3 length is 13 residues. Germline V gene data show CDR1 as DFQATT and CDR2 as SNEGSKA (reference sequence). The CDR3 DNA follows: TGCAGTGCTAGGACTAGAGGGTCAGATACGCAGTATTTT. Protein sequence: CSARTRGSDTQYF.

This sequence joins TRBV7-2 and TRBJ2-1; D is unresolved. V was trimmed by 7 bases and J by 6 bases, leaving 22 bases between them. Germline lookup yields CDR1 SGHTA and CDR2 FQGNSA. The CDR3 consists of 16 residues. CDR3 loop: CASTPGKEGISNEQFF. In nucleotides, the CDR3 is TGTGCCAGCACCCCAGGCAAGGAAGGTATTAGCAATGAGCAGTTCTTC.

This clonotype turned up a few times. The DNA for the CDR3 is TGTGCCAGCATCAGACAGGGGTACCCCTACGAGCAGTACTTC. Its protein is CASIRQGYPYEQYF. The chain recombines TRBV6-1 with TRBJ2-7, with 8 bases matching TRBD1. V dropped 7 bases and J dropped 2; count of bases not matched to a gene: 7. There are 14 residues in the CDR3. The V gene's germline CDR1 is MNHNS and CDR2 SASEGT.

CDR3 sequence (DNA): TGCAGCGTTGATCGGGCAGAGAGTGACTATGGCTACACCTTC. Amino acid sequence: CSVDRAESDYGYTF. The chain employs TRBV29-1 and TRBJ1-2; D gene ambiguous. Germline CDR1 is SQVTM and CDR2 is ANQGSEA. The CDR3 spans 14 residues. V lost 3 bases and J lost 3, with 14 bases in between.

The CDR3 DNA sequence: TGTGCCAGCAGCTCTGGACTTAAGATCGAGCAGTACTTC. It encodes CASSSGLKIEQYF. The chain recombines TRBV7-9 with TRBJ2-7; D possibly corresponds to TRBD2 (5 bases). There are 13 residues in the CDR3. The V end lost 4 bases, the J end lost 6 bases, and 13 bases lay between the germline ends. Germline CDR1 SEHNR, CDR2 FQNEAQ (reference sequence).

This clonotype was observed a single time. The chain couples TRBV6-2 or TRBV6-3 to TRBJ2-1; 11 positions agree with TRBD1. CDR3 length: 15 residues. In germline, CDR1 is MNHEY, CDR2 SVGEGT. V was pared by 6 bases and J by 7 bases, with 8 bases of the junction left unmatched. CDR3 DNA sequence: TGTGCCAGCAGGTCCCGGACAGGGGGCTATAATGAGCAGTTCTTC. Translated, it gives CASRSRTGGYNEQFF.

J is TRBJ2-7 and V is TRBV6-5, with TRBD2 as a possible D gene (5 bases). From germline, CDR1 is MNHEY and CDR2 SVGAGI. Trimming shortened V by 1 base and J by 10 bases, and 38 bases separated the two germline ends. This CDR3 region has 21 residues. For the CDR3, the DNA is TGTGCCAGCAGTTACTATGGGCCCCTGGGAGTTGAGGGTGGTGCTGGCGACACTCAGTACTTC. Translating gives CASSYYGPLGVEGGAGDTQYF.

The rearrangement uses TRBV5-8 and TRBJ1-2; D possibly corresponds to TRBD1 (6 bases). This CDR3 comprises 16 residues. V was trimmed by 4 bases and J by 5 bases, leaving 21 bases between them. Per the germline V gene, CDR1 is SGHTS and CDR2 is YDEGEE. The CDR3 sequence: CASSTLAIGGLYGYTF. In nucleotides, the CDR3 is TGTGCCAGCAGCACCTTGGCGATCGGGGGCCTTTATGGCTACACCTTC.

The chain is built from TRBV10-3 and TRBJ1-6; TRBD1 might be the D (6 bases). Per germline, CDR1 ENHRY and CDR2 SYGVKD. Trimming cost V 6 bases and J 5 bases, with 14 bases left between them. The CDR3 length is 15 residues. CDR3 residues: CAIRASGADNSPLHF. Written as DNA, the CDR3 is TGTGCCATCAGAGCCTCGGGGGCAGATAATTCACCCCTCCACTTT.

This clonotype has more than one count but fewer than ten. J is TRBJ1-5 and V is TRBV2, with D unresolved. CDR3 size: 17 residues. Trimming took 2 bases from V and 3 from J, leaving 17 bases between them. Germline V CDR1 and CDR2: SNHLY, FYNNEI. In nucleotides, the CDR3 is TGTGCCAGCAGTGAATTTGATTTACGTGGCAACAATCAGCCCCAGCATTTT. It is translated as CASSEFDLRGNNQPQHF. Drawing the rest from reference TRBV2 and TRBJ1-5, the complete variable domain is EPEVTQTPSHQVTQMGQEVILRCVPISNHLYFYWYRQILGQKVEFLVSFYNNEISEKSEIFDDQFSVERPDGSNFTLKIRSTKLEDSAMYFCASSEFDLRGNNQPQHFGDGTRLSIL.

J is TRBJ2-3 and V is TRBV20-1; the match to TRBD2 covers 9 bases. The CDR3 covers 20 residues. J gave up 2 bases and V 5 bases, and 23 bases lay outside the gene matches. Germline V gene data show CDR1 as DFQATT and CDR2 as SNEGSKA (reference sequence). The CDR3 sequence: CSAGVPKKGGGAGFTDTQYF. The CDR3 nucleotides are TGCAGTGCTGGGGTCCCTAAGAAAGGCGGGGGGGCCGGATTCACAGATACGCAGTATTTT.